Each of the 9 T cell receptor beta chains below was sequenced from the same sample in a study of OX40 agonist ivuxolimab in advanced cancers. Sequencing used immunoSEQ multiplex PCR; TCRdb keeps in-frame clones, though not all of them. Among tens of thousands of clones listed, just under 95% were seen once. Sequencing was performed on CD4+ or CD8+ T cells sorted from blood, taken in a trial of the OX40 agonist ivuxolimab. These receptors were collected from an adult with an advanced solid tumor such as melanoma, head and neck, liver or kidney cancer.

This clone was detected only a few times. This chain links TRBV19 with TRBJ2-1; 13 nucleotides match TRBD2. Germline trimming cut 0 bases from V and 8 bases from J; bases unmatched to any gene: 7. The length of the CDR3 is 17 residues. Germline V lookup: CDR1 LNHDA, CDR2 SQIVND (reference sequence). CDR3 DNA: TGTGCCAGTAGTATAGACGGGACTAGCGGGGCGGGCGATGAGCAGTTCTTC. The encoded protein is CASSIDGTSGAGDEQFF.

The V gene is TRBV5-1, the J gene TRBJ2-2; D perhaps matches TRBD1 (5 bases). The V end lost 0 bases, the J end lost 6 bases, and 15 bases lay between the germline ends. Per germline, CDR1 SGHRS and CDR2 YFSETQ. The CDR3 is 16 residues long. CDR3 nucleotides: TGCGCCAGCAGCTTGGCTTCAGGGAATGTCGCCGGGGAGCTGTTTTTT. It is translated as CASSLASGNVAGELFF.

The chain recombines TRBV29-1 with TRBJ1-2, with 8 bases matching TRBD1. Germline CDR1 and CDR2: SQVTM and ANQGSEA. The V and J ends lost 7 bases and 6 bases, in that order; junction bases with no gene match: 16. The CDR3 extends over 15 amino acids. The CDR3 protein is CSARTGTGPLDGYTF. The CDR3 DNA sequence: TGCAGCGCCCGGACCGGGACAGGTCCCCTTGATGGCTACACCTTC.

The V and J genes are TRBV7-2 and TRBJ1-5; TRBD1 aligns across 9 bases. Germline CDR1 is SGHTA and CDR2 is FQGNSA. The ends lost 1 base at V and 6 bases at J; junction bases unmatched: 4. This CDR3 has 15 amino acids. For the CDR3, the DNA is TGTGCCAGCAGCTTAGGGGACAGGGTGGCTCAGCCCCAGCATTTT. It encodes CASSLGDRVAQPQHF.

The J gene is TRBJ1-4, the V gene TRBV28; D unclear. The CDR3 extends over 12 amino acids. Germline CDR1 reads MDHEN; CDR2 reads SYDVKM. Trimming left V 3 bases short and J 8 bases short, with 7 bases between. The CDR3 reads CASSLAREKLFF. The CDR3 nucleotides are TGTGCCAGCAGTTTGGCACGAGAAAAACTGTTTTTT. The whole variable domain, remainder taken from reference TRBV28 and TRBJ1-4, is DVKVTQSSRYLVKRTGEKVFLECVQDMDHENMFWYRQDPGLGLRLIYFSYDVKMKEKGDIPEGYSVSREKKERFSLILESASTNQTSMYLCASSLAREKLFFGSGTQLSVL.

The rearrangement joins TRBV2 to TRBJ2-3; D is ambiguous. Trimming cost V 2 bases and J 2 bases, with 14 bases left between them. This CDR3 is 16 amino acids long. Germline CDR1 is SNHLY and CDR2 is FYNNEI. In nucleotides, the CDR3 is TGTGCCAGCAGTGAATATGTCAGTAAATACACAGATACGCAGTATTTT. Amino acid sequence: CASSEYVSKYTDTQYF.

The rearrangement joins TRBV7-9 to TRBJ2-5; the D is unclear. V was trimmed by 0 bases and J by 3 bases, leaving 11 bases between them. The V gene's germline CDR1 is SEHNR and CDR2 FQNEAQ (reference sequence). This CDR3 is built from 15 residues. The CDR3 is CASSLAVMAEETQYF. As DNA, the CDR3 is TGTGCCAGCAGCTTAGCCGTTATGGCGGAAGAGACCCAGTACTTC. Full variable domain (missing parts from reference TRBV7-9 and TRBJ2-5): DTGVSQNPRHKITKRGQNVTFRCDPISEHNRLYWYRQTLGQGPEFLTYFQNEAQLEKSRLLSDRFSAERPKGSFSTLEIQRTEQGDSAMYLCASSLAVMAEETQYFGPGTRLLVL.

The chain couples TRBV10-2 to TRBJ1-2, with TRBD1 matching 8 bases. The CDR3 contains 14 residues. V trimming: 8 bases; J trimming: 7 bases; junction bases outside the gene matches: 12. Germline loops: CDR1 WSHSY, CDR2 SAAADI. The CDR3 DNA sequence: TGCGCCAGCGGTTTACCGACAGGGGACGCTGGCTACACCTTC. It encodes CASGLPTGDAGYTF.

The chain has TRBV4-1 and TRBJ1-2; D is unclear. Germline CDR1 is MGHRA and CDR2 is YSYEKL. The CDR3 length is 14 residues. Trimming removed 0 bases at V and 1 base at J, with 6 bases between. DNA for the CDR3: TGCGCCAGCAGCCAAGATTTGGATAACTATGGCTACACCTTC. Translated, it gives CASSQDLDNYGYTF.